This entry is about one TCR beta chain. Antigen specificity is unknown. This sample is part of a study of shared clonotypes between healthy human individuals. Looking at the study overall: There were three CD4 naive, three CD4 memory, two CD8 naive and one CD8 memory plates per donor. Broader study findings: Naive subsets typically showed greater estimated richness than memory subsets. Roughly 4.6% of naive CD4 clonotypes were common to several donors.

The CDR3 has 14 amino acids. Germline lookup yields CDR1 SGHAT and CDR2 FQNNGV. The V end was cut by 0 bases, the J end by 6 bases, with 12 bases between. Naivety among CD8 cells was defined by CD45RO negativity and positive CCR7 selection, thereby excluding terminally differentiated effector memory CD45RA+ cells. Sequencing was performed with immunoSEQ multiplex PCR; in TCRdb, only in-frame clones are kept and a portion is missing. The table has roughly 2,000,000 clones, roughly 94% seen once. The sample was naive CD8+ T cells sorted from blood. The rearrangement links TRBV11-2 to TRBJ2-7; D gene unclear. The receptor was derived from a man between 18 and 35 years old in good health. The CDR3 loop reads CASSLELGSLEQYF. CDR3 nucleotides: TGTGCCAGCAGCTTAGAATTGGGCAGCCTCGAGCAGTACTTC.